This entry lists 20 T cell receptor beta chains sequenced from one sample in a study of sequential checkpoint blockade in melanoma. Sequencing was performed with immunoSEQ multiplex PCR; in TCRdb, only in-frame clones are kept and a portion is missing. The table includes roughly 23,000 clones, approximately 79% detected once. Noted treatment: randomized to nivolumab then ipilimumab (arm A) or the reverse (arm B). Material: CD8+ T cells sorted from blood (inferred from file names), obtained from a patient given nivolumab and ipilimumab in sequence. The origin of the receptors is a human donor with melanoma.

The chain employs TRBV28 and TRBJ2-7; 7 positions match TRBD1. The CDR3 has 12 amino acids. J gave up 6 bases and V 6 bases, and 5 bases lay outside the gene matches. The V gene's germline CDR1 is MDHEN and CDR2 SYDVKM. The CDR3 loop is CASRTQGTEQYF. CDR3 coding DNA: TGTGCCAGCAGGACACAGGGGACCGAGCAGTACTTC.

This clone was picked up one time. The rearrangement joins TRBV5-6 to TRBJ1-2, with D unclear. The V and J ends lost 0 bases and 2 bases respectively, with 8 bases between them. Germline V lookup: CDR1 SGHDT, CDR2 YYEEEE. This CDR3 is 14 amino acids long. This CDR3 reads CASSLGGPNYGYTF. For the CDR3, the DNA is TGTGCCAGCAGCTTGGGAGGGCCCAACTATGGCTACACCTTC.

This sequence joins TRBV12-5 and TRBJ2-7; TRBD1 matches at 7 bases. Trimming at V came to 5 bases and at J to 6 bases, leaving 4 bases not matched to a gene. Per germline, CDR1 LGHNT and CDR2 FRNRAP. CDR3 length: 12 residues. This chain's CDR3 is CASGLHRGEQYF. CDR3 sequence (DNA): TGTGCTAGTGGTCTCCACAGGGGCGAGCAGTACTTC.

The CDR3 loop is CASSKTSGSSYNEQFF. CDR3 coding DNA: TGTGCCAGCAGTAAAACTAGCGGGAGCTCCTACAATGAGCAGTTCTTC. The chain joins TRBV27 to TRBJ2-1, with 11 positions matching TRBD2. CDR3 length: 16 residues. In germline, CDR1 is MNHEY, CDR2 SMNVEV (reference sequence). V was pared by 5 bases and J by 0 bases, with 3 bases of the junction left unmatched.

V and J are TRBV9 and TRBJ2-5; 9 positions match TRBD2. Germline V gene sequence: CDR1 SGDLS, CDR2 YYNGEE. The J segment lost 5 bases and the V segment lost 3 bases, leaving 11 bases of the junction unmatched. The CDR3 has 16 amino acids. The CDR3, as DNA: TGTGCCAGCAGCGAATTGGCGGGAGGGCCGGGTGAGACCCAGTACTTC. Translation gives CASSELAGGPGETQYF.

The chain carries TRBV4-3 and TRBJ2-3; the D is unclear. Germline CDR1 and CDR2: LGHNA and YSLEER. The CDR3 runs 14 residues. Deletions cut 1 base from V and 3 bases from J, with 8 bases between. CDR3 in amino acids: CASSQVGRTDTQYF. CDR3 nucleotide sequence: TGCGCCAGCAGCCAAGTTGGTCGGACAGATACGCAGTATTTT.

This clone showed up just a few times. The chain couples TRBV13 to TRBJ1-1; D not certain. Trimming left V 0 bases short and J 4 bases short, with 9 bases between. Germline-derived CDR1 and CDR2 are PRHDT and FYEKMQ (reference sequence). This CDR3 spans 14 amino acids. CDR3 region: CASSLGRGVTEAFF. Written as DNA, the CDR3 is TGTGCCAGCAGCTTAGGCCGGGGTGTCACTGAAGCTTTCTTT.

Only a few counts were recorded for this clone. The chain is built from TRBV6-5 and TRBJ1-1; D is perhaps TRBD1 (5 bases). Trimming cost V 5 bases and J 8 bases, with 6 bases left between them. Germline values: CDR1 MNHEY, CDR2 SVGAGI. The CDR3 runs 10 residues. The CDR3 bases are TGTGCCAGCAGTGCAGGGGAAGCTTTCTTT. This translates into CASSAGEAFF.

V is TRBV7-2 and J is TRBJ1-5; D remains ambiguous. CDR1 is SGHTA, CDR2 FQGNSA, per germline. V shed 2 bases and J shed 6 bases, with 17 bases lying between them. This CDR3 comprises 16 residues. CDR3 protein: CASSLLGAPRTQPQHF. As DNA, the CDR3 is TGTGCCAGCAGCTTACTGGGAGCCCCTAGGACTCAGCCCCAGCATTTT. Full variable domain (remainder filled in from reference TRBV7-2 and TRBJ1-5): GAGVSQSPSNKVTEKGKDVELRCDPISGHTALYWYRQSLGQGLEFLIYFQGNSAPDKSGLPSDRFSAERTGGSVSTLTIQRTQQEDSAVYLCASSLLGAPRTQPQHFGDGTRLSIL.

The CDR3 sequence is CASSLTSGSSYEQYF. CDR3 sequence (DNA): TGTGCCAGCAGCTTAACTAGCGGGAGCTCCTACGAGCAGTACTTC. The V gene is TRBV7-9, the J gene TRBJ2-7; 11 nucleotides line up with TRBD2. V gave up 2 bases and J gave up 0 bases; unmatched junction bases: 0. CDR3 length: 15 residues. CDR1 and CDR2 from the germline V gene are SEHNR and FQNEAQ (reference sequence). The full variable domain, completed using reference TRBV7-9 and TRBJ2-7, is DTGVSQNPRHKITKRGQNVTFRCDPISEHNRLYWYRQTLGQGPEFLTYFQNEAQLEKSRLLSDRFSAERPKGSFSTLEIQRTEQGDSAMYLCASSLTSGSSYEQYFGPGTRLTVT.

The gene calls are TRBV5-6 and TRBJ1-5, with no clear D. Germline V gene sequence: CDR1 SGHDT, CDR2 YYEEEE. Trimming removed 2 bases from V and 0 bases from J, with 9 bases in between. The length of the CDR3 is 15 residues. The CDR3 region has the DNA TGTGCCAGCAGCTTCGGAGATTATAGCAATCAGCCCCAGCATTTT. Its translation: CASSFGDYSNQPQHF.

This rearrangement joins TRBV27 to TRBJ1-1; TRBD1 agrees at 8 bases. Germline lookup yields CDR1 MNHEY and CDR2 SMNVEV (reference sequence). V shed 10 bases and J 3 bases; nucleotides not matched to a gene: 10. CDR3 length: 14 residues. The CDR3: CATQGAFGDTEAFF. In nucleotides, the CDR3 is TGTGCCACCCAGGGGGCGTTCGGAGACACTGAAGCTTTCTTT.

This sequence joins TRBV11-2 and TRBJ1-2; 12 bases are a match to TRBD1. The CDR3 runs 14 residues. With 5 bases clipped from V and 7 bases from J, the junction kept 5 bases outside the gene matches. Germline CDR1 and CDR2: SGHAT and FQNNGV. CDR3: CASSMGQGASGYTF. DNA of the CDR3: TGTGCCAGCAGCATGGGACAGGGGGCAAGTGGCTACACCTTC.

The V gene is TRBV2, the J gene TRBJ2-7; TRBD1 is a possible D gene (6 bases). The V end lost 9 bases, the J end lost 3 bases, and 12 bases lay between the germline ends. Germline V gene data show CDR1 as SNHLY and CDR2 as FYNNEI. This CDR3 has 12 residues. Written as DNA, the CDR3 is TGTGCCAGAGGACAGCCGGACTACGAGCAGTACTTC. As protein: CARGQPDYEQYF.

The chain uses TRBV10-3 and TRBJ1-3, with D unclear. CDR1 ENHRY and CDR2 SYGVKD come from the germline V gene. V was pared by 0 bases and J by 0 bases, with 6 bases between. CDR3 length: 15 amino acids. As DNA, the CDR3 is TGTGCCATCAGTGAGTCGGGGAGCTCTGGAAACACCATATATTTT. Its translation: CAISESGSSGNTIYF.

The V and J genes are TRBV7-9 and TRBJ1-5; 10 nucleotides match TRBD1. The ends lost 3 bases at V and 7 bases at J; junction bases unmatched: 15. This CDR3 is 18 amino acids long. Germline values: CDR1 SEHNR, CDR2 FQNEAQ (reference sequence). The CDR3 sequence: CASSFFPLGTGEYQPQHF. The CDR3 bases are TGTGCCAGCAGCTTTTTTCCCTTGGGGACAGGGGAATACCAGCCCCAGCATTTT. Combining the CDR3 with reference TRBV7-9 and TRBJ1-5 gives the whole variable domain DTGVSQNPRHKITKRGQNVTFRCDPISEHNRLYWYRQTLGQGPEFLTYFQNEAQLEKSRLLSDRFSAERPKGSFSTLEIQRTEQGDSAMYLCASSFFPLGTGEYQPQHFGDGTRLSIL.

The rearrangement links TRBV9 to TRBJ2-2, with no clear D. The CDR3 consists of 11 residues. Deletions cut 4 bases from V and 5 bases from J, with 3 bases between. Germline V lookup: CDR1 SGDLS, CDR2 YYNGEE. CDR3 nucleotides: TGTGCCAGCAGCCATACCGGGGAGCTGTTTTTT. Translation: CASSHTGELFF.

The chain carries TRBV4-3 and TRBJ2-2; 7 positions agree with TRBD1. CDR1 and CDR2 (germline): LGHNA, YSLEER. The CDR3 extends over 14 amino acids. V lost 4 bases and J lost 4; bases outside the gene matches: 3. CDR3 bases: TGCGCCAGCAGCCGCCGGACAGGCACCGGGGAGCTGTTTTTT. This encodes CASSRRTGTGELFF.

This clone was picked up a small number of times. The junction differs from germline at one of its ends, possibly a read error. The chain has TRBV4-3 and TRBJ2-5; 7 bases fit TRBD1. The germline V gene encodes CDR1 LGHNA and CDR2 YSLEER. The CDR3 runs to 14 residues. CDR3 loop: CASSKDRVRETQYF. Written as DNA, the CDR3 is TGCGCCAGCAGCAAAGACAGGGTTAGGGAGACCCAGTACTTC.

The chain employs TRBV7-2 and TRBJ2-7; 7 bases line up with TRBD1. This CDR3 spans 15 amino acids. Germline CDR1 SGHTA, CDR2 FQGNSA. With 3 bases clipped from V and 1 base from J, the junction kept 6 bases outside the gene matches. The CDR3 nucleotides read TGTGCCAGCAGCTTCTACAGGGGACCATCCTACGAGCAGTACTTC. Translating it yields CASSFYRGPSYEQYF. The variable domain in full, with the rest retrieved from reference TRBV7-2 and TRBJ2-7, is GAGVSQSPSNKVTEKGKDVELRCDPISGHTALYWYRQSLGQGLEFLIYFQGNSAPDKSGLPSDRFSAERTGGSVSTLTIQRTQQEDSAVYLCASSFYRGPSYEQYFGPGTRLTVT.